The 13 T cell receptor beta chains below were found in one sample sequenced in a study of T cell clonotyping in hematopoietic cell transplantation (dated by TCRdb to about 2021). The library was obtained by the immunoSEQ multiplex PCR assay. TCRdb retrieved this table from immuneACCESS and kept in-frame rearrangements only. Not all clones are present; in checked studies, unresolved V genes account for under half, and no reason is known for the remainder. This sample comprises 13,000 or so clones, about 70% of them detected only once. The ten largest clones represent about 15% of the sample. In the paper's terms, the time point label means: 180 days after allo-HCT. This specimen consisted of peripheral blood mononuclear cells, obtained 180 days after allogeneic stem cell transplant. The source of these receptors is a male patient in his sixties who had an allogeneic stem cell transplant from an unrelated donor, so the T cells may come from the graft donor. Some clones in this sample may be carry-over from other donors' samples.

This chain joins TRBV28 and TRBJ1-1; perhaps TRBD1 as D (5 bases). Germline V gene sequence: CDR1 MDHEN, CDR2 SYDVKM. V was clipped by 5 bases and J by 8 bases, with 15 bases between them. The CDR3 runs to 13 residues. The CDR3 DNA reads TGTGCCAGCAGTCCCCGGAGGACAAAGGAAGCTTTCTTT. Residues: CASSPRRTKEAFF. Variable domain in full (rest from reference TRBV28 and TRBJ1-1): DVKVTQSSRYLVKRTGEKVFLECVQDMDHENMFWYRQDPGLGLRLIYFSYDVKMKEKGDIPEGYSVSREKKERFSLILESASTNQTSMYLCASSPRRTKEAFFGQGTRLTVV.

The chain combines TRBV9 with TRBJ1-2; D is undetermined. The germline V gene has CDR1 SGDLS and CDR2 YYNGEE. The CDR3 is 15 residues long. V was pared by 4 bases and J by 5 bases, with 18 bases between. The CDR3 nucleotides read TGTGCCAGCAGCACCGGTTCGGGTCCCTCATATGGCTACACCTTC. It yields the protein CASSTGSGPSYGYTF.

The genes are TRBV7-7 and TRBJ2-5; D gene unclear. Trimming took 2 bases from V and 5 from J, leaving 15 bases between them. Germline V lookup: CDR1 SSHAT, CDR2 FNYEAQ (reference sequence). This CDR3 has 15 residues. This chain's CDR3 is CASSLTAELGETQYF. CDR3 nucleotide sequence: TGTGCCAGCAGCTTAACGGCAGAACTGGGGGAGACCCAGTACTTC.

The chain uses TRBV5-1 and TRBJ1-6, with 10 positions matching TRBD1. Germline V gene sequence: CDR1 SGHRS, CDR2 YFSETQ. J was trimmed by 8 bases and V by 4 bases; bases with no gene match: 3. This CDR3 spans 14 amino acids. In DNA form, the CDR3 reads TGCGCCAGCAGCCACGGACAGGGGGATTCACCCCTCCACTTT. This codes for CASSHGQGDSPLHF.

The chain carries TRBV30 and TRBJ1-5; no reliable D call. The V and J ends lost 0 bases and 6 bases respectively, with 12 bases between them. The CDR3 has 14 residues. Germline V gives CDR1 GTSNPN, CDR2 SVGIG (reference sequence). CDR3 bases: TGTGCCTGGAGTGTATCTGGGGTGGGTCAGCCCCAGCATTTT. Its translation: CAWSVSGVGQPQHF.

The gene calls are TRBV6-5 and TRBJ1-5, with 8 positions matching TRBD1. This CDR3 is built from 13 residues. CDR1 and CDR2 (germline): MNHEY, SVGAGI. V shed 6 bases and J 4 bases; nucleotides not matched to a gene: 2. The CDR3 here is CASRRQGNQPQHF. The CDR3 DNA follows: TGTGCCAGCAGAAGACAGGGGAATCAGCCCCAGCATTTT.

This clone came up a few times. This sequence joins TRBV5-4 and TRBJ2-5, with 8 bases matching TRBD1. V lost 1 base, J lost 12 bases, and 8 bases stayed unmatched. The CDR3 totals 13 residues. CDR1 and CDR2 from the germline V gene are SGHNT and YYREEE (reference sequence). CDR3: CASSLSPGQEEYF. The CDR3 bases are TGTGCCAGCAGCTTGTCTCCGGGACAGGAGGAGTACTTC.

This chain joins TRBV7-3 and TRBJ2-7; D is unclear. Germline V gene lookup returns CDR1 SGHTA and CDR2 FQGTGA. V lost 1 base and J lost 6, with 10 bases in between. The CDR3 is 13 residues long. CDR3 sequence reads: CASSLMSRGEQYF. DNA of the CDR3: TGTGCCAGCAGCTTAATGTCTCGTGGCGAGCAGTACTTC.

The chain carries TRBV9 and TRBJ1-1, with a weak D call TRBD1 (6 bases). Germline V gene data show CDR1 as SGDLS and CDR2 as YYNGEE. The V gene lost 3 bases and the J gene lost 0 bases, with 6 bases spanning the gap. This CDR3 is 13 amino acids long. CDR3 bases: TGTGCCAGCAGCGGGGGGCTGAACACTGAAGCTTTCTTT. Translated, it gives CASSGGLNTEAFF.

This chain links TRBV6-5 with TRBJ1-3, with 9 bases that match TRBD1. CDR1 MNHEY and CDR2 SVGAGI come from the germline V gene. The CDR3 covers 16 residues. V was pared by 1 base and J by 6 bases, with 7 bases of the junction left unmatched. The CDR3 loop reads CASSYWGQGLPNTIYF. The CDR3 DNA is TGTGCCAGCAGTTACTGGGGACAGGGCCTTCCAAACACCATATATTTT.

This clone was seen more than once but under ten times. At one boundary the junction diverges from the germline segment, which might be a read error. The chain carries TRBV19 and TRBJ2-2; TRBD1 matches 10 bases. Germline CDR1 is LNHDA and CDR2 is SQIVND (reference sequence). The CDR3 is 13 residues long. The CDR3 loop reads CASRGQGNGELFF. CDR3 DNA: TGTGCCAGTAGGGGACAGGGGAACGGGGAGCTGTTTTTC.

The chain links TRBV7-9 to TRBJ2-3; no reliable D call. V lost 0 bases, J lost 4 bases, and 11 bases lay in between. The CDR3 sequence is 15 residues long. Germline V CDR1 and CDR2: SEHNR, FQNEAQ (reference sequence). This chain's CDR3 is CASSLAQFEADTQYF. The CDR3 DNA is TGTGCCAGCAGCTTAGCACAGTTTGAGGCAGATACGCAGTATTTT.

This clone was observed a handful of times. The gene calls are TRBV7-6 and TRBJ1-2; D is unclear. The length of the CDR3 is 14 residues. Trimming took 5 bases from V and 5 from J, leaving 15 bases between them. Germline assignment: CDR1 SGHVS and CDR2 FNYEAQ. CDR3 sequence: CASSDLGSGYGYTF. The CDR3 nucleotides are TGTGCCAGCAGCGACCTGGGTTCCGGGTATGGCTACACCTTC.